Below are 17 T cell receptor beta chains sequenced from a single sample in a study of T cells after somatic rescue of genetic block. Data came from immunoSEQ multiplex PCR; TCRdb stores just in-frame clones and leaves some out. The data show more than 12,000 clones, with less than 75% seen just once and approximately 30% held by the top ten. The sequenced sample was peripheral blood mononuclear cells (PBMCs). These receptors originate from a man younger than 30.

For the CDR3, the DNA is TGCGCCAGCAGCTCGACAGGGTCTGGCGAAAAACTGTTTTTT. Translated: CASSSTGSGEKLFF. V gene TRBV5-1 combines with J gene TRBJ1-4; 7 bases are shared with TRBD1. CDR3 size: 14 residues. V dropped 3 bases and J dropped 8; count of bases not matched to a gene: 7. Germline V gene sequence: CDR1 SGHRS, CDR2 YFSETQ.

The chain has TRBV10-3 and TRBJ2-3; TRBD2 aligns across 16 bases. V shed 6 bases, J shed 1 base, and the junction held 4 bases outside the gene matches. This CDR3 contains 17 residues. Germline CDR1 reads ENHRY; CDR2 reads SYGVKD. CDR3 sequence: CAISPGTSGGGTDTQYF. The CDR3, as DNA: TGTGCCATCAGCCCCGGGACTAGCGGGGGGGGCACAGATACGCAGTATTTT.

This chain connects TRBV28 to TRBJ1-6; D ambiguous. Trimming pared 5 bases from V and 12 bases from J, leaving 14 bases between. This CDR3 comprises 13 residues. CDR1 and CDR2 (germline): MDHEN, SYDVKM. The CDR3 is CASSNPPGRPLHF. The CDR3 nucleotides are TGTGCCAGCAGTAATCCCCCTGGCCGACCCCTCCACTTT.

The chain combines TRBV7-8 with TRBJ2-3; 12 bases line up with TRBD2. This CDR3 comprises 16 residues. Trimming took 3 bases from V and 5 from J; bases not matched to a gene: 6. Germline V gene data show CDR1 as SGHVS and CDR2 as FQNEAQ. CDR3 coding DNA: TGTGCCAGCAGCTTCCTAGCGGGGGGGCAGGGAGATACGCAGTATTTT. Translation gives CASSFLAGGQGDTQYF.

This chain connects TRBV2 to TRBJ2-1; TRBD2 agrees at 13 bases. The V segment lost 4 bases and the J segment 0 bases; nucleotides outside the gene matches: 9. CDR1 is SNHLY, CDR2 FYNNEI, per germline. The CDR3 has 19 residues. The CDR3 loop is CASSVTGTSGVLSYNEQFF. As DNA, the CDR3 is TGTGCCAGCAGTGTTACCGGGACTAGCGGGGTGCTCTCCTACAATGAGCAGTTCTTC.

The chain combines TRBV15 with TRBJ2-7; D is possibly TRBD2 (5 bases). Germline CDR1 and CDR2: LNHNV and YYDKDF (reference sequence). V was pared by 6 bases and J by 5 bases, with 14 bases between. The length of the CDR3 is 13 residues. The CDR3 here is CATSGRGRDEQYF. CDR3 nucleotide sequence: TGTGCCACCAGTGGGAGAGGGCGAGACGAGCAGTACTTC.

The chain joins TRBV2 to TRBJ1-5, with D possibly TRBD1 on 5 matching bases. V was pared by 7 bases and J by 0 bases, with 7 bases between. The CDR3 is made up of 13 amino acids. CDR1 SNHLY and CDR2 FYNNEI come from the germline V gene. The chain's CDR3 is CASKTDSNQPQHF. CDR3 DNA sequence: TGTGCCAGCAAGACAGATAGCAATCAGCCCCAGCATTTT.

The chain joins TRBV5-6 to TRBJ2-5, with D uncertain. The V end was cut by 2 bases, the J end by 5 bases, with 4 bases between. CDR3 length: 11 residues. Germline V gives CDR1 SGHDT, CDR2 YYEEEE. The DNA for the CDR3 is TGTGCCAGCAGCTTCAGGGAGACCCAGTACTTC. Translating it yields CASSFRETQYF.

V usage is TRBV18 and J usage is TRBJ2-7, with 8 bases matching TRBD1. The CDR3 runs 14 residues. The V gene's germline CDR1 is KGHSH and CDR2 LQKENI. The J segment lost 1 base and the V segment lost 5 bases, leaving 4 bases of the junction unmatched. CDR3 residues: CASSSRTGSYEQYF. Written as DNA, the CDR3 is TGTGCCAGCTCATCACGGACAGGGTCCTACGAGCAGTACTTC.

The rearrangement links TRBV21-1 to TRBJ2-4. TRBV21-1 is labeled a pseudogene. The length of the CDR3 is 10 residues. CDR3 nucleotide sequence: TGTGCCAGCAGTTTGCTCGTCTGGTACTTC. Translation: CASSLLVWYF.

This chain joins TRBV28 and TRBJ1-4, with TRBD1 as a possible D gene (5 bases). CDR1 and CDR2 (germline): MDHEN, SYDVKM. Trimming shortened V by 4 bases and J by 0 bases, and 9 bases separated the two germline ends. The CDR3 sequence is 15 residues long. The CDR3 is CASSSPTATNEKLFF. In DNA form, the CDR3 reads TGTGCCAGCAGTTCCCCGACAGCAACTAATGAAAAACTGTTTTTT.

The chain has TRBV10-1 and TRBJ2-7; 10 bases agree with TRBD1. Germline trimming cut 2 bases from V and 5 bases from J; bases unmatched to any gene: 3. The CDR3 has 14 amino acids. Per the germline V gene, CDR1 is WNHNN and CDR2 is SYGVQD (reference sequence). The DNA of the CDR3 is TGCGCCAGCAGTGAGGGGGACAGGGGCCACGAGCAGTACTTC. It codes for CASSEGDRGHEQYF.

As for this clone: The sample contains more than one DNA sequence encoding this CDR3. The chain is built from TRBV10-3 and TRBJ1-1; possibly TRBD1 for D (5 bases). Between the trimmed V and J ends, which lost 6 bases and 1 base, there was a span of 9 bases. CDR1 is ENHRY and CDR2 is SYGVKD in the germline V gene. CDR3 length: 13 amino acids. The CDR3 DNA follows: TGTGCCATCAGGGGGACGGGGAACACTGAAGCTTTCTTT. Residues: CAIRGTGNTEAFF.

The chain uses TRBV11-2 and TRBJ1-2; TRBD1 matches 9 bases. The ends lost 6 bases at V and 3 bases at J; junction bases unmatched: 5. The CDR3 length is 14 residues. Germline lookup yields CDR1 SGHAT and CDR2 FQNNGV. The CDR3 reads CASRARDRDYGYTF. The CDR3 DNA reads TGTGCCAGCAGGGCCCGGGACAGGGACTATGGCTACACCTTC.

The chain recombines TRBV7-6 with TRBJ1-3, with TRBD1 matching 9 bases. In germline, CDR1 is SGHVS, CDR2 FNYEAQ. The CDR3 runs 19 residues. V shed 1 base and J 3 bases; nucleotides not matched to a gene: 13. CDR3 sequence: CASSLESRTGVGFGNTIYF. The CDR3 region has the DNA TGTGCCAGCAGCTTAGAGTCCCGGACAGGGGTCGGCTTTGGAAACACCATATATTTT.

The rearrangement joins TRBV6-6 to TRBJ1-6; no definite D call. Germline CDR1 reads MNHNY; CDR2 reads SVGAGI (reference sequence). Trimming cost V 3 bases and J 7 bases, with 10 bases left between them. The CDR3 has 14 residues. The CDR3 spells CASSYTDPNSPLHF. The CDR3 DNA is TGTGCCAGCAGTTATACAGACCCAAATTCACCCCTCCACTTT.

V usage is TRBV28 and J usage is TRBJ2-7; 10 bases are shared with TRBD1. The CDR3 spans 15 residues. J was trimmed by 7 bases and V by 1 base; bases with no gene match: 7. Germline values: CDR1 MDHEN, CDR2 SYDVKM. CDR3 region: CASSLSLDRGGEQYF. The CDR3 DNA follows: TGTGCCAGCAGTTTATCTCTGGACAGGGGGGGAGAGCAGTACTTC.